These T cell receptor beta chains were read from a single sample in a study of cytomegalovirus exposure and HLA in healthy donors. The repertoire was sequenced with immunoSEQ multiplex PCR; TCRdb's copy has only in-frame clones and lacks some. The table lists 200,000 to 300,000 clones, 70% to 90% of them singletons. Sequenced: PBMCs. These receptors originate from a woman in her twenties or thirties in good health and CMV-seropositive. The CDR3 runs from the conserved cysteine through the conserved F or W. A D gene is named only where the DNA matches it firmly. Part of the rows lack a size; the others show once, few, many or a class for expanded clones.

clone_size: NA
j_call: TRBJ1-2
d_call: TRBD1
v_call: TRBV29-1
cdr3_nt: TGCAGCGTTGAAAGGGTTACAGGGGATGGCTACACCTTC
cdr3_aa: CSVERVTGDGYTF

clone_size: NA
j_call: TRBJ1-5
d_call: TRBD1
v_call: TRBV14
cdr3_nt: TGTGCCAGCAGCCAAGAGGGACAGGACAATCAGCCCCAGCATTTT
cdr3_aa: CASSQEGQDNQPQHF

clone_size: NA
j_call: TRBJ2-7
d_call: NA
v_call: TRBV15
cdr3_nt: TGTGCCACCAGCAGCCCCCGCGGGGCCAACGAGCAGTACTTC
cdr3_aa: CATSSPRGANEQYF

clone_size: NA
j_call: TRBJ2-2
d_call: NA
v_call: TRBV7-6
cdr3_nt: TGTGCCAGCAGCCAATCCTCGGGGGCCGGGGAGCTGTTTTTT
cdr3_aa: CASSQSSGAGELFF

clone_size: NA
j_call: TRBJ2-6
d_call: NA
v_call: TRBV7-9
cdr3_nt: TGTGCCAGCAGCCCCACAGTGATCTCTGGGGCCAACGTCCTGACTTTC
cdr3_aa: CASSPTVISGANVLTF

clone_size: NA
j_call: TRBJ2-7
d_call: TRBD2
v_call: TRBV9
cdr3_nt: TGTGCCAGCAGCTTAGGGACTAGCGTCTACGAGCAGTACTTC
cdr3_aa: CASSLGTSVYEQYF

clone_size: NA
j_call: TRBJ1-2
d_call: NA
v_call: TRBV23-1
cdr3_nt: TGCGCCAGCAGTCAATCGGGCAGGCCCGCTAACTATGGCTACACCTTC
cdr3_aa: CASSQSGRPANYGYTF

clone_size: NA
j_call: TRBJ2-2
d_call: TRBD1
v_call: TRBV27
cdr3_nt: TGTGCCAGCAGTTTTCCCGGGACAGGGAACACCGGGGAGCTGTTTTTT
cdr3_aa: CASSFPGTGNTGELFF

clone_size: NA
j_call: TRBJ1-4
d_call: NA
v_call: TRBV20-1
cdr3_nt: TGCAGTGCTGAGAAAGATGAAAAACTGTTTTTT
cdr3_aa: CSAEKDEKLFF

clone_size: NA
j_call: TRBJ2-7
d_call: TRBD2
v_call: TRBV4-1
cdr3_nt: TGCGCCAGCAGCTCGAGACTAGCGGGAGGCTACGAGCAGTACTTC
cdr3_aa: CASSSRLAGGYEQYF

clone_size: NA
j_call: TRBJ1-3
d_call: NA
v_call: TRBV10-3
cdr3_nt: TGTGCCATCAGTCCGGTCGGAAACACCATATATTTT
cdr3_aa: CAISPVGNTIYF

clone_size: NA
j_call: TRBJ1-5
d_call: NA
v_call: TRBV19
cdr3_nt: TGTGCCAGTAGTATAGATGCACAGCATAGCAATCAGCCCCAGCATTTT
cdr3_aa: CASSIDAQHSNQPQHF

clone_size: few
j_call: TRBJ2-7
d_call: TRBD1
v_call: TRBV29-1
cdr3_nt: TGCAGCGTTGTGCGGGACAGGGGGTACGAGCAGTACTTC
cdr3_aa: CSVVRDRGYEQYF

clone_size: NA
j_call: TRBJ1-4
d_call: TRBD1
v_call: TRBV7-6
cdr3_nt: TGTGCCAGCAGCTTTACAGGGGGCCTAGAAAAACTGTTTTTT
cdr3_aa: CASSFTGGLEKLFF

clone_size: NA
j_call: TRBJ1-1
d_call: TRBD1
v_call: TRBV7-3
cdr3_nt: TGTGCCAGCAGCCCGACAGGGGTGACTGAAGCTTTCTTT
cdr3_aa: CASSPTGVTEAFF

clone_size: NA
j_call: TRBJ1-3
d_call: TRBD1
v_call: TRBV28
cdr3_nt: TGTGCCAGCATCGAACAGGGGCGCTCCTCTGGAAACACCATATATTTT
cdr3_aa: CASIEQGRSSGNTIYF

clone_size: NA
j_call: TRBJ2-7
d_call: NA
v_call: TRBV15
cdr3_nt: TGTGCCACCAGCGTTAGGCGGGGCACCTACGAGCAGTACTTC
cdr3_aa: CATSVRRGTYEQYF

clone_size: NA
j_call: TRBJ1-2
d_call: NA
v_call: TRBV27
cdr3_nt: TGTGCCAGCAGTTTTCAGGGGTATTATGGCTACACCTTC
cdr3_aa: CASSFQGYYGYTF

clone_size: NA
j_call: TRBJ2-5
d_call: TRBD2
v_call: TRBV7-2
cdr3_nt: TGTGCCAGCAGCTTAGGTAGCGGGGATTACGGGGAGACCCAGTACTTC
cdr3_aa: CASSLGSGDYGETQYF

clone_size: NA
j_call: TRBJ2-3
d_call: NA
v_call: TRBV4-2
cdr3_nt: TGTGCCAGCAGCCAAGATCGGACAGATACGCAGTATTTT
cdr3_aa: CASSQDRTDTQYF

clone_size: NA
j_call: TRBJ2-2
d_call: TRBD2
v_call: TRBV10-1
cdr3_nt: TGCGCCAGCAGGGGACTAGCGGACACCGGGGAGCTGTTTTTT
cdr3_aa: CASRGLADTGELFF

clone_size: few
j_call: TRBJ2-1
d_call: NA
v_call: TRBV10-2
cdr3_nt: TGCGCCAGCAGCCGGGCTTTAATCAGCGGCGAGCAGTTCTTC
cdr3_aa: CASSRALISGEQFF

clone_size: NA
j_call: TRBJ2-5
d_call: NA
v_call: TRBV11-3
cdr3_nt: TGTGCCAGCAGCTTAGCTGAGACCCAGTACTTC
cdr3_aa: CASSLAETQYF

clone_size: NA
j_call: TRBJ1-2
d_call: NA
v_call: TRBV30
cdr3_nt: TGTGCCTGGAGTGTACATATTAACTATGGCTACACCTTC
cdr3_aa: CAWSVHINYGYTF

clone_size: NA
j_call: TRBJ2-2
d_call: NA
v_call: TRBV28
cdr3_nt: TGTGCCAGCAGGCACAGGGTGATCGGTGCCGGGGAGCTGTTTTTT
cdr3_aa: CASRHRVIGAGELFF

clone_size: NA
j_call: TRBJ1-4
d_call: TRBD1
v_call: TRBV9
cdr3_nt: TGTGCCAGCAGCACAATGACAGGGGAAACTAATGAAAAACTGTTTTTT
cdr3_aa: CASSTMTGETNEKLFF